These T cell receptor beta chains were read from a single sample in a study of blood T cell repertoires in COVID-19. Clones were sequenced by immunoSEQ multiplex PCR, and TCRdb holds only the in-frame ones, with some missing. The table shows approximately 230,000 clones, with roughly 90% occurring only once. Sequenced input: peripheral blood. All receptors come from a man aged 25 to 45 who had recovered from COVID-19. The CDR3 runs from the conserved cysteine through the conserved F or W. D genes are given only for firm matches. A clone size is listed for some rows: how often the clone was seen (once, few, many), or a class if it is expanded.

TRBV7-2	NA	15	TRBJ2-1	NA	TGTGCCAGCAGCTTAGTTTCTTCAGGGGCCCATGAGCAGTTCTTC	CASSLVSSGAHEQFF
TRBV7-2	NA	15	TRBJ2-3	NA	TGTGCCAGCAGCTTCGGCGGGCCTAAGACAGATACGCAGTATTTT	CASSFGGPKTDTQYF
TRBV5-1	NA	15	TRBJ2-3	NA	TGCGCCAGCAGCTTTCGAGACAGAAATGCAGATACGCAGTATTTT	CASSFRDRNADTQYF
TRBV7-9	NA	18	TRBJ2-1	NA	TGTGCCAGCAGTGGGAGCGGCCCCTTTCCAAGCTCCTACAATGAGCAGTTCTTC	CASSGSGPFPSSYNEQFF
TRBV14	NA	15	TRBJ1-1	NA	TGTGCCAGCAGCCAAGGGGCCTCGGGGTCCTCCAGAGCTTTCTTT	CASSQGASGSSRAFF
TRBV2	NA	14	TRBJ1-3	NA	TGTGCCAGCAGTCCTTCCGGAGCCAGAAACACCATATATTTT	CASSPSGARNTIYF
TRBV2	NA	13	TRBJ1-2	TRBD1	TGTGCCAGCAGTGATGGACAGGGGGGTGGCTACACCTTC	CASSDGQGGGYTF
TRBV11-2	few	16	TRBJ1-4	TRBD1	TGTGCCAGCAGCTTAAATTTTGGACAGGGTAATGAAAAACTGTTTTTT	CASSLNFGQGNEKLFF
TRBV5-6	NA	17	TRBJ2-2	TRBD1	TGTGCCAGCAGCTTGGAGACAGGGGCGCGACGCACCGGGGAGCTGTTTTTT	CASSLETGARRTGELFF
TRBV29-1	NA	13	TRBJ2-7	TRBD1	TGCAGCGTTGAGGACAGGGGGTCCTACGAGCAGTACTTC	CSVEDRGSYEQYF
TRBV2	NA	14	TRBJ1-2	NA	TGTGCCAGCACCGATCAACTCACAGTCTATGGCTACACCTTC	CASTDQLTVYGYTF
TRBV11-3	once	14	TRBJ2-5	TRBD2	TGTGCCAGCAGCCAGGGACTAGCTGAGGAGACCCAGTACTTC	CASSQGLAEETQYF
TRBV2	once	14	TRBJ2-7	NA	TGTGCCAGCAGGGATCGGGCGGGGCCCTACGAGCAGTACTTC	CASRDRAGPYEQYF
TRBV4-1	NA	15	TRBJ1-2	TRBD1	TGCGCCAGCAGCCAAGGACAGGGCGATAGCTATGGCTACACCTTC	CASSQGQGDSYGYTF
TRBV7-9	NA	18	TRBJ1-5	TRBD1	TGTGCCAGCAGCCCGGGACCGGGACAGGGGGCGAGCAATCAGCCCCAGCATTTT	CASSPGPGQGASNQPQHF
TRBV7-6	NA	13	TRBJ1-1	NA	TGTGCCAGCAGCACATGGACAGACACTGAAGCTTTCTTT	CASSTWTDTEAFF
TRBV5-4	NA	16	TRBJ1-4	TRBD1	TGTGCCAGCAGCCCAAGGCAGGGGGCGACTAATGAAAAACTGTTTTTT	CASSPRQGATNEKLFF
TRBV18	NA	14	TRBJ1-1	NA	TGTGCCAGCTCACCACCGGCGGGGAACACTGAAGCTTTCTTT	CASSPPAGNTEAFF
TRBV10-1	NA	16	TRBJ2-3	TRBD2	TGCGCCAGCAGTTACGGACTAGTCTATGGCACAGATACGCAGTATTTT	CASSYGLVYGTDTQYF
TRBV7-2	NA	15	TRBJ1-1	NA	TGTGCCAGCAGCCCCTCAGGGAGGACGAACACTGAAGCTTTCTTT	CASSPSGRTNTEAFF
TRBV4-1	NA	19	TRBJ1-1	TRBD1	TGCGCCAGCAGCCTCCCGTCATACAGGGACAGGCCGGGGAACACTGAAGCTTTCTTT	CASSLPSYRDRPGNTEAFF
TRBV19	NA	12	TRBJ1-2	NA	TGTGCCAGTAGTATATCCGCGGCCGCGTCTACCTTC	CASSISAAASTF
TRBV3-1/TRBV3-2	NA	17	TRBJ1-6	NA	TGTGCCAGCAGGACCGCAGGGCCGAGCTCCTATAATTCACCCCTCCACTTT	CASRTAGPSSYNSPLHF
TRBV2	NA	14	TRBJ1-3	NA	TGTGCCGGCAAACGGGGGGGAACTGGAAACACCATATATTTT	CAGKRGGTGNTIYF
TRBV19	NA	14	TRBJ2-4	TRBD1	TGTGCCAGTAGTAACAGGGGGAGTAAAAACATTCAGTACTTC	CASSNRGSKNIQYF
TRBV7-9	NA	14	TRBJ2-7	TRBD1	TGTGCCAGCAGCCTAGACAGGGTAAAACGCGAGCAGTACTTC	CASSLDRVKREQYF
TRBV6-5	NA	14	TRBJ2-7	TRBD2	TGTGCCAGCAGTAGCCAGCGGGACTCCTACGAGCAGTACTTC	CASSSQRDSYEQYF
TRBV4-3	NA	17	TRBJ2-7	TRBD1	TGCGCCAGCAGCCCCTATGGACAGGGGGCTGTATTTGGGGAGCAGTACTTC	CASSPYGQGAVFGEQYF
TRBV6-2/TRBV6-3	few	16	TRBJ2-1	TRBD2	TGTGCCAGCAGCCCTAGCGGGGGGGCTGCGTACAATGAGCAGTTCTTC	CASSPSGGAAYNEQFF
TRBV7-9	NA	14	TRBJ1-6	TRBD1	TGTGCCAGCAGCTTCGGGGACAGGTGGTCACCCCTCCACTTT	CASSFGDRWSPLHF
TRBV18	NA	14	TRBJ2-7	TRBD1	TGTGCCAGCTCACCGACGGGACAGGGCGGCGAGCAGTACTTC	CASSPTGQGGEQYF
TRBV18	NA	14	TRBJ2-2	NA	TGTGCCAGCTCCCCTCTCGACACCACCGGGGAGCTGTTTTTT	CASSPLDTTGELFF
TRBV4-3	NA	13	TRBJ1-2	NA	TGCGCCAGCATGACGCAGCCCGACTGTGGCTACACCTTC	CASMTQPDCGYTF
TRBV9	NA	16	TRBJ1-1	NA	TGTGCCAGCAGCGTAGCGGGGGACCCCATGAACACTGAAGCTTTCTTT	CASSVAGDPMNTEAFF
TRBV18	NA	15	TRBJ1-2	TRBD1	TGTGCCAGCTCACTACAAATTGGACAGGGGTATGGCTACACCTTC	CASSLQIGQGYGYTF
TRBV21-1	NA	15	TRBJ2-5	NA	TGTGCCAGCAGCAAAGAGTTCTGGGGGCGGGAGACCCAGTACTTC	CASSKEFWGRETQYF
TRBV6-5	NA	12	TRBJ1-2	NA	TGTGCCAGCAGACAGGGACGGCGGGGCTACACCTTC	CASRQGRRGYTF
TRBV2	NA	16	TRBJ1-2	NA	TGTGCCAGCAGAGAGACCCTGGTCCTTAAGGGGTATGGCTACACCTTC	CASRETLVLKGYGYTF
TRBV10-3	NA	16	TRBJ2-7	TRBD1	TGTGCCATCAGTGATTATGCAGGGACAGGGAGCTACGAGCAGTACTTC	CAISDYAGTGSYEQYF
TRBV6-5	NA	14	TRBJ2-7	NA	TGTGCCAGCAGCCCAGAGCACTACTCCTACGAGCAGTACTTC	CASSPEHYSYEQYF
TRBV6-5	once	14	TRBJ1-2	NA	TGTGCCAGCAGTTACCCGGGGGACGCGTGGGGCTACACCTTC	CASSYPGDAWGYTF
TRBV11-1	NA	16	TRBJ1-6	TRBD1	TGTGCCAGCAGCACAGACAGGGACGACTATAATTCACCCCTCCACTTT	CASSTDRDDYNSPLHF
TRBV3-1/TRBV3-2	NA	12	TRBJ1-1	NA	TGTGCCAGCAGCCAAGGGGGAGCTGAAGCTTTCTTT	CASSQGGAEAFF
TRBV13	NA	18	TRBJ2-3	TRBD2	TGTGCCAGCTCCGGAGGGACTAGCGGGGGGTTGAGCACAGATACGCAGTATTTT	CASSGGTSGGLSTDTQYF
TRBV27	NA	13	TRBJ2-1	NA	TGTGCGTCCCGGGGACATTGGACGGGTGAGCAGTTCTTC	CASRGHWTGEQFF
TRBV4-3	NA	13	TRBJ1-2	NA	TGCGCCAGCCGCCCGGGTCTGGATAACGGCTACACCTTC	CASRPGLDNGYTF
TRBV27	NA	17	TRBJ1-1	NA	TGTGCCAGCAGTTTATTTTTTATATCGGCGGTGAACACTGAAGCTTTCTTT	CASSLFFISAVNTEAFF
TRBV5-4	NA	12	TRBJ2-2	NA	TGTGCCAGCAGCTCTAACACCGGGGAGCTGTTTTTT	CASSSNTGELFF
TRBV5-1	NA	15	TRBJ2-5	NA	TGCGCCAGCAGCTTTGGGGGCTTCCAGGGTAGAACCCAGTACTTC	CASSFGGFQGRTQYF
TRBV29-1	few	15	TRBJ2-1	NA	TGCAGCGTTGAAGCGGGGTTTAGCTCCTACAATGAGCAGTTCTTC	CSVEAGFSSYNEQFF
TRBV25-1	NA	13	TRBJ1-2	NA	TGTGCCAGCAGAGAACCTTCCAACTATGGCTACACCTTC	CASREPSNYGYTF
TRBV3-1/TRBV3-2	NA	19	TRBJ2-6	NA	TGTGCCAGCAGCCAGGCCCTCGTGGGGGGACTCTCTGGGGCCAACGTCCTGACTTTC	CASSQALVGGLSGANVLTF
TRBV6-5	NA	13	TRBJ2-5	NA	TGTGCCTCGCAAGTGGGACCGGCGGGACCCTCCTACTTC	CASQVGPAGPSYF
TRBV14	NA	13	TRBJ2-5	NA	TGTGCCAGCAGCCAAGATTACTCGGAGACCCAGTACTTC	CASSQDYSETQYF
TRBV5-1	NA	16	TRBJ1-6	NA	TGCGCCAGCAGCTTGGAGATGAGCTCCTATAATTCACCCCTCCACTTT	CASSLEMSSYNSPLHF
TRBV2	NA	16	TRBJ2-1	TRBD2	TGTGCCAGCAGTGCCGTGCTAGCGGGGGGGCCGAGTGAGCAGTTCTTC	CASSAVLAGGPSEQFF
TRBV5-1	few	14	TRBJ1-1	TRBD1	TGCGCCAGCAGCCTGCCGCTTACAGGGGTTGAAGCTTTCTTT	CASSLPLTGVEAFF
TRBV5-4	NA	14	TRBJ2-3	TRBD1	TGTGCCAGCAGCTTGGAACAGGGGTCAGATACGCAGTATTTT	CASSLEQGSDTQYF
TRBV19	NA	14	TRBJ2-7	TRBD1	TGTGCCAGTAGTACGACAGGGCCCCCCGCCGAGCAGTACTTC	CASSTTGPPAEQYF
TRBV11-2	NA	16	TRBJ1-4	TRBD1	TGTGCCAGCAGCTTAGATCTGGGGACAGGGGGCGAAAAACTGTTTTTT	CASSLDLGTGGEKLFF